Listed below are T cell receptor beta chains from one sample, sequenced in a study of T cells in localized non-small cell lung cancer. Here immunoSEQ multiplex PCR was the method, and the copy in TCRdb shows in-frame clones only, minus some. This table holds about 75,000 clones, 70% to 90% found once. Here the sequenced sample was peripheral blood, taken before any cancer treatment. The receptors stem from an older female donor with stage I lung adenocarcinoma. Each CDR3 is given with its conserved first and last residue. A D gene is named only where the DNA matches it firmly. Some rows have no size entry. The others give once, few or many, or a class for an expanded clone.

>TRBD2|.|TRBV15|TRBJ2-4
TGTGCCACCAGCAGAGATGTAGCGGGAGAGGGGGCCAAAAACATTCAGTACTTC
CATSRDVAGEGAKNIQYF
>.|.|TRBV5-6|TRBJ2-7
TGTGCCAGCAGCTCCTTTTACGAGCAGTACTTC
CASSSFYEQYF
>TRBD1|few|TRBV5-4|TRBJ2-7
TGTGCCAGCAGCTTGGACAGGGGGTACGAGCAGTACTTC
CASSLDRGYEQYF
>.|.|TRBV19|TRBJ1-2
TGTGCCAGTATCAAAGGGTATGGCTACACCTTC
CASIKGYGYTF
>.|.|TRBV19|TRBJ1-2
TGTGCCAGTAGTATGGGGGTACGAAACTATGGCTACACCTTC
CASSMGVRNYGYTF
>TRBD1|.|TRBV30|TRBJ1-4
TGTGCCTGGAGCGACACAGGGGTCTCCGACGAAAAACTGTTTTTT
CAWSDTGVSDEKLFF
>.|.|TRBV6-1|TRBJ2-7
TGTGCCAGCACTCCCGGGAGCTCCTACGAGCAGTACTTC
CASTPGSSYEQYF
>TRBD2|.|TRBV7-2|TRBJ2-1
TGTGCCAGCAGCTCTGGGACTAGCGGGATCGGCAATGAGCAGTTCTTC
CASSSGTSGIGNEQFF
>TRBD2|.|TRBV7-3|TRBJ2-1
TGTGCCAGCAGTCAGGCGGCCGGGACTACCTACAATGAGCAGTTCTTC
CASSQAAGTTYNEQFF
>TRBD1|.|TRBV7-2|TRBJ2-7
TGTGCCAGCAGCCAGATTGGGACAGGGAATTTCCCCTACGAGCAGTACTTC
CASSQIGTGNFPYEQYF
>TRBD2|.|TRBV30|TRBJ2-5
TGTGCCTGGAGTCTACTATCCCGGGGAGGGGAGACCCAGTACTTC
CAWSLLSRGGETQYF
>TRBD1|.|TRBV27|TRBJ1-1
TGTGCCAGCTCCATTGCGGGACAGCAAGCTTTCTTT
CASSIAGQQAFF
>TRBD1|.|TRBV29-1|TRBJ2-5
TGCAGCGTACTCAACAGGGGCTACCAAGAGACCCAGTACTTC
CSVLNRGYQETQYF
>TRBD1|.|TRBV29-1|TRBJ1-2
TGCAGCGTCTACAGGGGGGATGGCTACACCTTC
CSVYRGDGYTF
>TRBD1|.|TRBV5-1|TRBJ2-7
TGCGCCAGCAGCTACTGGGACAGGGCCTACGAGCAGTACTTC
CASSYWDRAYEQYF
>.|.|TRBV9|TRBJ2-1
TGTGCCAGCAGCGTAGAGCAGCGTGCCGAGAGCGATGAGCAGTTCTTC
CASSVEQRAESDEQFF
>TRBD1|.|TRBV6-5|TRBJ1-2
TGTGCCAGCAGTTACCAGGGGGCGCAGGGCTACACCTTC
CASSYQGAQGYTF
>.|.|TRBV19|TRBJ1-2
TGTGCCAGTAGTATTACCCCCAGTAGCTTCCGCTATGGCTACACCTTC
CASSITPSSFRYGYTF
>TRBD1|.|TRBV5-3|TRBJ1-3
TGTGCCAGAAGCTTCCTCCGACAGGGGGCAAATGGAAACACCATATATTTT
CARSFLRQGANGNTIYF
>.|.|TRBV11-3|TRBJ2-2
TGTGCCAGCAGCTTAGCGGGAAATACCGGGGAGCTGTTTTTT
CASSLAGNTGELFF
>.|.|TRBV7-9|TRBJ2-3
TGTGCCAGCAAGGATGGAATAACAGATACGCAGTATTTT
CASKDGITDTQYF
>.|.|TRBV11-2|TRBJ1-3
TGTGCCAGCAGCTCGCAAAGGGTACCTGGAAACACCATATATTTT
CASSSQRVPGNTIYF
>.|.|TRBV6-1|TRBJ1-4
TGTGCCAGCGGGAACCTTGGACGGGTTAAAGAAAAACTGTTTTTT
CASGNLGRVKEKLFF
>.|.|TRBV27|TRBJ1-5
TGTGCCAGCAGTTTATGGGGAAATCAGCCCCAGCATTTT
CASSLWGNQPQHF
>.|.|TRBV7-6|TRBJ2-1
TGTGCCAGCAGCGCCCTCGGACACCTGAATGAGCAGTTCTTC
CASSALGHLNEQFF
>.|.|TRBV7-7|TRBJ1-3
TGTGCTAGCAGCCCCGGGGCCAGAGGAACCTCTGGAAACACCATATATTTT
CASSPGARGTSGNTIYF
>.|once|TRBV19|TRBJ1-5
TGTGCCAGCCAGGATTATAGCAATCAGCCCCAGCATTTT
CASQDYSNQPQHF
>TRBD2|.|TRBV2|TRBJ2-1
TGTGCCAGCAAGAGGGGGACTAGCGGATACAATGAGCAGTTCTTC
CASKRGTSGYNEQFF
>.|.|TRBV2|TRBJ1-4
TGTGCCAGCAGAGAGGTGGCAACTAATGAAAAACTGTTTTTT
CASREVATNEKLFF
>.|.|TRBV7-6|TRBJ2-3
TGTGCCAGCAGCTTAGCGGGGGTAACAGATACGCAGTATTTT
CASSLAGVTDTQYF
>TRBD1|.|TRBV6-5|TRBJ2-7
TGTGCCAGCAGTGGTCGACAGGGGACCTACGAGCAGTACTTC
CASSGRQGTYEQYF
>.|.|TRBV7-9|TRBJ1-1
TGTGCCAGCAGCTCACCCGGCGGCCTCAGGAACACTGAAGCTTTCTTT
CASSSPGGLRNTEAFF
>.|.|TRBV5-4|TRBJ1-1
TGTGCCAGCAGCCCGTCCGCGACAGGGAACACTGAAGCTTTCTTT
CASSPSATGNTEAFF
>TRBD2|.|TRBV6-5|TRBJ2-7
TGTGCCAGCAGATACAAGCGGGGGGGCCCCTACGAGCAGTACTTC
CASRYKRGGPYEQYF
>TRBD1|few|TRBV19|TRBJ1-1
TGTGCCAGTAGTATAGATAGGTGGGGACAGGGGGCTGGAACTGAAGCTTTCTTT
CASSIDRWGQGAGTEAFF
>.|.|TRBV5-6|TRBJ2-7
TGTGCCAGCAGCGCCGATTGGCGGTGGGGCGAGCAGTACTTC
CASSADWRWGEQYF
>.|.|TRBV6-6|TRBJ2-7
TGTGCCAGCACTCCTGGGACTCATGGCTACGAGCAGTACTTC
CASTPGTHGYEQYF
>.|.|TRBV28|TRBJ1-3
TGTGCCAGCAGTCCCCCGGGACACCACTACTCTGGAAACACCATATATTTT
CASSPPGHHYSGNTIYF
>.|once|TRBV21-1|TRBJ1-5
TGTGCCAGCAGCAATGGGACGGACGATCAGCCCCAGCATTTT
CASSNGTDDQPQHF
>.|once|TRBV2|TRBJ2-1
TGTGCCAGCAGTGGGGGGCCAGTAGGATGGAATGAGCAGTTCTTC
CASSGGPVGWNEQFF